The 29 T cell receptor beta chains presented below share a single source sample, sequenced in a study of T cell responses to AZD1222 COVID-19 vaccine. Method: immunoSEQ multiplex PCR; TCRdb's copy keeps in-frame clones and lacks some. The sample has 50,000 to 70,000 clones, approximately 85% seen once; the top ten hold approximately 19%. This specimen consisted of peripheral blood, obtained on day 0 of MenACWY control vaccination. These receptors all come from an adult in good health.

The CDR3 here is CASSPMQASPTRFF. The CDR3, as DNA: TGTGCCAGCAGCCCTATGCAGGCTAGCCCGACGCGGTTCTTC. The genes are TRBV28 and TRBJ2-1; D may be TRBD2 (5 bases). In germline, CDR1 is MDHEN, CDR2 SYDVKM. V lost 6 bases and J lost 15, with 24 bases in between. The CDR3 runs 14 residues.

The chain recombines TRBV4-2 with TRBJ1-2; D might be TRBD1 (5 bases). The CDR3 loop spans 12 amino acids. Germline V gene lookup returns CDR1 LGHNA and CDR2 YNFKEQ. V was cut by 4 bases and J by 5 bases, with 8 bases left in between. CDR3 bases: TGTGCCAGCAGCCCCTCAGGGTATGGCTACACCTTC. Translated, it gives CASSPSGYGYTF.

V is TRBV9 and J is TRBJ2-3; D is uncertain. The CDR3 is 15 residues long. CDR1 is SGDLS and CDR2 is YYNGEE in the germline V gene. Trimming shortened V by 2 bases and J by 0 bases, and 10 bases separated the two germline ends. The CDR3 DNA is TGTGCCAGCAGCGTCACACAAACTAGCACAGATACGCAGTATTTT. Its translation is CASSVTQTSTDTQYF.

V is TRBV29-1 and J is TRBJ2-3; TRBD1 or TRBD2 may be the D gene (5 bases each). Trimming removed 4 bases at V and 0 bases at J, with 17 bases between. This CDR3 contains 16 residues. Germline CDR1 reads SQVTM; CDR2 reads ANQGSEA. The CDR3 coding sequence is TGCAGCGTTGGATTTGGGACGGCACTTAGCACAGATACGCAGTATTTT. This sequence encodes CSVGFGTALSTDTQYF.

The rearrangement links TRBV6-5 to TRBJ1-1, with 7 bases fitting TRBD1. Germline V gene lookup returns CDR1 MNHEY and CDR2 SVGAGI. With 4 bases clipped from V and 0 bases from J, the junction kept 5 bases outside the gene matches. CDR3 size: 15 residues. CDR3 sequence reads: CASSLIQGMNTEAFF. In nucleotides, the CDR3 is TGTGCCAGCAGTTTAATACAGGGGATGAACACTGAAGCTTTCTTT.

The chain recombines TRBV30 with TRBJ2-2, with a tentative D call TRBD2 (5 bases). V shed 2 bases and J shed 2 bases, with 9 bases lying between them. The V gene's germline CDR1 is GTSNPN and CDR2 SVGIG (reference sequence). The CDR3 covers 14 residues. For the CDR3, the DNA is TGTGCCTGGAGTAGAGGGATTAACACCGGGGAGCTGTTTTTT. Translation: CAWSRGINTGELFF.

This clone has more than one count but fewer than ten. This chain links TRBV24-1 with TRBJ2-1, with 10 nucleotides matching TRBD1. V shed 2 bases and J 10 bases; nucleotides not matched to a gene: 4. The CDR3 length is 14 residues. Germline CDR1 KGHDR, CDR2 SFDVKD. The CDR3 spells CATSDSGTGDEQFF. The CDR3 DNA reads as TGTGCCACCAGTGATTCGGGGACAGGGGACGAGCAGTTCTTC.

This clone was seen a handful of times. The chain recombines TRBV28 with TRBJ1-4; D is ambiguous. Trimming pared 7 bases from V and 8 bases from J, leaving 14 bases between. Germline values: CDR1 MDHEN, CDR2 SYDVKM. This CDR3 comprises 13 residues. In DNA, the CDR3 is TGTGCCAGCAATTCCGGATACGGGGAAAAACTGTTTTTT. Translated: CASNSGYGEKLFF.

The chain uses TRBV9 and TRBJ2-2, with 9 nucleotides matching TRBD2. CDR1 and CDR2 (germline): SGDLS, YYNGEE. The CDR3 runs 16 residues. V lost 4 bases and J lost 0; bases outside the gene matches: 4. As DNA, the CDR3 is TGTGCCAGCAGCACGGGACTAGCACCGAACACCGGGGAGCTGTTTTTT. Protein sequence: CASSTGLAPNTGELFF.

The chain couples TRBV28 to TRBJ2-3; unclear D gene. V was pared by 4 bases and J by 1 base, with 12 bases between. The CDR3 is 15 amino acids. CDR1 and CDR2 from the germline V gene are MDHEN and SYDVKM. CDR3 sequence: CASSSQMGGTDTQYF. CDR3 DNA: TGTGCCAGCAGTTCGCAAATGGGTGGCACAGATACGCAGTATTTT.

The genes are TRBV27 and TRBJ2-7, with TRBD1 matching over 7 bases. Per the germline V gene, CDR1 is MNHEY and CDR2 is SMNVEV (reference sequence). The CDR3 contains 15 residues. With V trimmed by 2 bases and J by 0 bases, 4 bases remained unmatched. CDR3 residues: CASSLEGQSSYEQYF. CDR3 sequence (DNA): TGTGCCAGCAGTTTAGAGGGACAGAGCTCCTACGAGCAGTACTTC.

CDR3 amino acids: CASSAGQGAGGQETQYF. The CDR3, as DNA: TGTGCCAGCAGCGCCGGACAGGGGGCTGGAGGGCAAGAGACCCAGTACTTC. V and J are TRBV9 and TRBJ2-5, with 11 positions matching TRBD1. The CDR3 runs to 17 residues. Germline assignment: CDR1 SGDLS and CDR2 YYNGEE. V dropped 3 bases and J dropped 2; count of bases not matched to a gene: 9.

V and J are TRBV20-1 and TRBJ1-2, with D unclear. CDR1 and CDR2 from the germline V gene are DFQATT and SNEGSKA (reference sequence). Trimming cost V 3 bases and J 3 bases, with 8 bases left between them. CDR3 size: 12 residues. For the CDR3, the DNA is TGCAGTGCTAGTACGGAAGACTATGGCTACACCTTC. Amino acids: CSASTEDYGYTF.

CDR3 sequence (DNA): TGTGCCAGCAGTCTAGAGGGGGGCCATGAGCAGTTCTTC. Protein: CASSLEGGHEQFF. The rearrangement links TRBV6-2 or TRBV6-3 to TRBJ2-1; either TRBD1 or TRBD2 may fit D (6 bases each). V shed 5 bases and J shed 8 bases, with 13 bases lying between them. Germline V gene sequence: CDR1 MNHEY, CDR2 SVGEGT. CDR3 length: 13 residues.

This rearrangement joins TRBV6-4 to TRBJ1-6; no reliable D call. There are 15 residues in the CDR3. Looked up from germline, CDR1 is MRHNA and CDR2 is SNTAGT. With 2 bases removed from V and 10 bases from J, the gap between germline ends came to 15 bases. The CDR3 protein is CASSDGNLIQSPLHF. The CDR3 region has the DNA TGTGCCAGCAGTGACGGTAACTTGATCCAGTCACCCCTCCACTTT.

This chain links TRBV25-1 with TRBJ1-4; D is perhaps TRBD1 (5 bases). Germline values: CDR1 MGHDK, CDR2 SYGVNS. Trimming left V 4 bases short and J 8 bases short, with 14 bases between. The CDR3 has 14 residues. The DNA of the CDR3 is TGTGCCAGCAGTGGATCCACTTGGGACGAAAAACTGTTTTTT. It codes for CASSGSTWDEKLFF.

This rearrangement joins TRBV7-2 to TRBJ2-7; D not resolved. Germline V gene data show CDR1 as SGHTA and CDR2 as FQGNSA. The CDR3 has 13 residues. Trimming took 5 bases from V and 5 from J, leaving 13 bases between them. In nucleotides, the CDR3 is TGTGCCAGCAGCCTACGGCGTAAAGACGAGCAGTACTTC. This encodes CASSLRRKDEQYF.

CDR3 DNA: TGTGCCAGCAGTTTTAGTGGAAACACCATATATTTT. Its protein is CASSFSGNTIYF. The chain recombines TRBV28 with TRBJ1-3; no definite D call. The CDR3 sequence is 12 residues long. The V end was cut by 3 bases, the J end by 3 bases, with 3 bases between. Per the germline V gene, CDR1 is MDHEN and CDR2 is SYDVKM. The full variable domain, completed using reference TRBV28 and TRBJ1-3, is DVKVTQSSRYLVKRTGEKVFLECVQDMDHENMFWYRQDPGLGLRLIYFSYDVKMKEKGDIPEGYSVSREKKERFSLILESASTNQTSMYLCASSFSGNTIYFGEGSWLTVV.

The V gene is TRBV11-2, the J gene TRBJ2-7; TRBD2 agrees at 9 bases. Trimming cost V 5 bases and J 4 bases; bases outside gene matches: 15. The length of the CDR3 is 17 residues. The germline CDR1 and CDR2 sequences are SGHAT and FQNNGV. The CDR3 DNA reads as TGTGCCAGCAGCGAGGGGGTGGCGGGAGGGCTGGTATACGAGCAGTACTTC. Translation: CASSEGVAGGLVYEQYF.

CDR3 coding DNA: TGTGCCAGCAGCCAAGATTCTAGCGGGACTGGAGGGGCCTACGAGCAGTACTTC. Amino acids: CASSQDSSGTGGAYEQYF. V usage is TRBV14 and J usage is TRBJ2-7; 9 bases are a match to TRBD2. Trimming removed 0 bases from V and 2 bases from J; junction bases left unmatched: 11. CDR1 and CDR2 (germline): SGHDN, FVKESK. This CDR3 is 18 amino acids long.

V usage is TRBV24-1 and J usage is TRBJ2-5; TRBD2 matches 10 bases. The CDR3 covers 16 residues. Trimming removed 5 bases from V and 5 bases from J; junction bases left unmatched: 10. Germline CDR1 and CDR2: KGHDR and SFDVKD. CDR3 nucleotides: TGTGCCACCAGTGCAGGGAGACTAGCGGGTAGTGAGACCCAGTACTTC. Translated: CATSAGRLAGSETQYF.

This sequence joins TRBV28 and TRBJ2-2, with D possibly being TRBD1 (6 bases). Trimming took off 6 bases at V and 1 base at J, with 12 bases between the two ends. Germline V gives CDR1 MDHEN, CDR2 SYDVKM. The CDR3 consists of 15 residues. CDR3 bases: TGTGCCAGCAGGCCCGGGACATGGAACACCGGGGAGCTGTTTTTT. This translates into CASRPGTWNTGELFF.

The V gene is TRBV27, the J gene TRBJ1-5; 10 nucleotides line up with TRBD1. CDR3 length: 15 amino acids. Germline trimming cut 3 bases from V and 5 bases from J; bases unmatched to any gene: 4. Germline assignment: CDR1 MNHEY and CDR2 SMNVEV (reference sequence). CDR3 protein: CASSLGTGDYQPQHF. CDR3 bases: TGTGCCAGCAGTTTGGGGACAGGGGATTATCAGCCCCAGCATTTT.

The V and J genes are TRBV4-2 and TRBJ1-3, with a tentative D call TRBD1 (6 bases). The CDR3 is 17 amino acids. Germline V CDR1 and CDR2: LGHNA, YNFKEQ. Trimming pared 0 bases from V and 2 bases from J, leaving 14 bases between. This CDR3 is CASSQDLGGGPGNTIYF. As DNA, the CDR3 is TGTGCCAGCAGCCAAGATCTGGGGGGGGGCCCTGGAAACACCATATATTTT.

The V call is TRBV12-3 or TRBV12-4, the J call TRBJ2-7; the D is unclear. The CDR3 length is 13 residues. The V end lost 5 bases, the J end lost 5 bases, and 13 bases lay between the germline ends. The CDR3 is CASSPPGQNEQYF. The CDR3 DNA sequence: TGTGCCAGCAGTCCCCCCGGGCAGAACGAGCAGTACTTC.

The V and J genes are TRBV19 and TRBJ1-2; a possible D gene is TRBD1 (5 bases). The V gene's germline CDR1 is LNHDA and CDR2 SQIVND (reference sequence). This CDR3 has 13 residues. Trimming cost V 3 bases and J 8 bases, with 13 bases left between them. The CDR3 here is CASSIPGGTGYTF. The CDR3 coding sequence is TGTGCCAGTAGTATTCCCGGGGGTACGGGCTACACCTTC.

The chain uses TRBV9 and TRBJ2-3, with 8 bases matching TRBD2. The CDR3 runs to 15 residues. V lost 0 bases, J lost 4 bases, and 4 bases stayed unmatched. The germline V gene has CDR1 SGDLS and CDR2 YYNGEE. CDR3 bases: TGTGCCAGCAGCGTAGGAGCGGGAGTAGCAGATACGCAGTATTTT. Translation gives CASSVGAGVADTQYF.

The V call is TRBV6-5, the J call TRBJ1-2, with a possible D match to TRBD1 (6 bases). CDR1 MNHEY and CDR2 SVGAGI come from the germline V gene. The CDR3 is 14 residues long. Trimming removed 6 bases at V and 2 bases at J, with 13 bases between. The CDR3 region has the DNA TGTGCCAGCAGCCAGGGGACCAAAAACTATGGCTACACCTTC. This sequence encodes CASSQGTKNYGYTF.

V gene TRBV5-1 combines with J gene TRBJ1-6; 8 nucleotides match TRBD1. Per germline, CDR1 SGHRS and CDR2 YFSETQ. There are 15 residues in the CDR3. With 0 bases clipped from V and 9 bases from J, the junction kept 5 bases outside the gene matches. The CDR3 nucleotides read TGCGCCAGCAGCTTGGGCCCGGACAGGGCTTCACCCCTCCACTTT. Protein sequence: CASSLGPDRASPLHF.